Listed here are 24 T cell receptor beta chains from one sample, sequenced in a study of beta chain features in type 1 diabetes. Expressed TCRB transcripts were sequenced, since all the RNA that had been isolated was reverse transcribed. Only in-frame clones appear in the TCRdb table, and some are missing; sequencing was by immunoSEQ multiplex PCR. Here the sample spans a few hundred thousand clones, approximately 10% being singletons. The sample was naive CD4+ T cells from blood. The source is a woman aged 25 to 39 in good health.

This clone was recorded a few times. This sequence joins TRBV29-1 and TRBJ2-5; D gene unclear. The V and J ends lost 6 bases and 4 bases respectively, with 9 bases between them. This CDR3 is built from 11 residues. Germline V gene lookup returns CDR1 SQVTM and CDR2 ANQGSEA. CDR3 sequence (DNA): TGCAGCGTCGAGCATTTAGAGACCCAGTACTTC. Translated, it gives CSVEHLETQYF.

There are a few counts of this clone. The chain links TRBV11-3 to TRBJ2-2; 8 bases map to TRBD1. The CDR3 contains 16 residues. V was clipped by 5 bases and J by 1 base; unmatched bases: 6. The germline CDR1 and CDR2 sequences are SGHNT and YENEEA. Here the CDR3 reads CASSRTGGMNTGELFF. The CDR3 nucleotides read TGTGCCAGCAGCCGAACAGGGGGGATGAACACCGGGGAGCTGTTTTTT.

The chain links TRBV6-5 to TRBJ2-7, with unresolved D. The CDR3 covers 13 residues. The V and J ends lost 0 bases and 5 bases respectively, with 8 bases between them. The germline CDR1 and CDR2 sequences are MNHEY and SVGAGI. The CDR3 here is CASSYSRNHEQYF. CDR3 DNA: TGTGCCAGCAGTTACTCGCGTAATCACGAGCAGTACTTC.

The rearrangement joins TRBV18 to TRBJ2-1; tentatively, D is TRBD2 (6 bases). CDR3 length equals 16 residues. Per germline, CDR1 KGHSH and CDR2 LQKENI. Trimming shortened V by 0 bases and J by 4 bases, and 13 bases separated the two germline ends. The DNA for the CDR3 is TGTGCCAGCTCACCACCGAGGGAGGCAAGATACAATGAGCAGTTCTTC. It specifies CASSPPREARYNEQFF.

The V and J genes are TRBV7-2 and TRBJ2-3; TRBD1 matches 8 bases. CDR1 is SGHTA and CDR2 is FQGNSA in the germline V gene. CDR3 length equals 17 residues. V lost 0 bases to trimming and J lost 3 bases; unmatched junction nucleotides: 8. The CDR3 spells CASSLATGGTRTDTQYF. The CDR3 DNA is TGTGCCAGCAGCTTAGCAACAGGGGGTACCAGAACAGATACGCAGTATTTT. Combining the CDR3 with reference TRBV7-2 and TRBJ2-3 gives the whole variable domain GAGVSQSPSNKVTEKGKDVELRCDPISGHTALYWYRQSLGQGLEFLIYFQGNSAPDKSGLPSDRFSAERTGGSVSTLTIQRTQQEDSAVYLCASSLATGGTRTDTQYFGPGTRLTVL.

This clone was seen only a few times. This rearrangement joins TRBV28 to TRBJ2-3, with D possibly being TRBD2 (5 bases). V gave up 1 base and J gave up 6 bases, with 11 bases separating them. This CDR3 has 14 residues. Germline V gene sequence: CDR1 MDHEN, CDR2 SYDVKM. CDR3 coding DNA: TGTGCCAGCAGTTTATTGACTATAGTGGATACGCAGTATTTT. Amino acid sequence: CASSLLTIVDTQYF. Supplemented by reference TRBV28 and TRBJ2-3, the full variable domain reads DVKVTQSSRYLVKRTGEKVFLECVQDMDHENMFWYRQDPGLGLRLIYFSYDVKMKEKGDIPEGYSVSREKKERFSLILESASTNQTSMYLCASSLLTIVDTQYFGPGTRLTVL.

This clone was found a few times. This CDR3 reads CASGSIGQGFYTEAFF. In nucleotides, the CDR3 is TGTGCCAGCGGATCAATAGGACAGGGGTTTTACACTGAAGCTTTCTTT. The chain links TRBV27 to TRBJ1-1; 9 nucleotides align to TRBD1. The CDR3 covers 16 residues. J lost 3 bases, V lost 8 bases, and 13 bases had no gene match. Per germline, CDR1 MNHEY and CDR2 SMNVEV (reference sequence).

V and J are TRBV18 and TRBJ2-1, with 8 bases aligning to TRBD1. The length of the CDR3 is 18 residues. Germline CDR1 and CDR2: KGHSH and LQKENI. V gave up 1 base and J gave up 2 bases; unmatched junction bases: 10. The CDR3 DNA sequence: TGTGCCAGCTCACCACGGAGTTCAGGGGGCTTCACCTACAATGAGCAGTTCTTC. Protein sequence: CASSPRSSGGFTYNEQFF.

This rearrangement joins TRBV5-6 to TRBJ2-2; 7 bases are a match to TRBD1. The CDR3 contains 15 residues. Germline V gives CDR1 SGHDT, CDR2 YYEEEE. V lost 4 bases and J lost 8; bases outside the gene matches: 11. The CDR3 DNA sequence: TGTGCCAGCAGCCCTGGACAGGTCCGAGGGGGGGAGCTGTTTTTT. Translated: CASSPGQVRGGELFF.

This chain links TRBV9 with TRBJ1-1; 12 nucleotides agree with TRBD1. Germline loops: CDR1 SGDLS, CDR2 YYNGEE. V lost 0 bases, J lost 2 bases, and 8 bases stayed unmatched. This CDR3 comprises 18 residues. The CDR3 DNA reads as TGTGCCAGCAGCGTAGGCCGGGACAGGGGGCTACTAAACACTGAAGCTTTCTTT. Its protein product is CASSVGRDRGLLNTEAFF.

The J gene is TRBJ2-7, the V gene TRBV19; D unresolved. Germline values: CDR1 LNHDA, CDR2 SQIVND (reference sequence). The CDR3 length is 12 residues. The ends were cut back, 6 bases at V and 3 bases at J, with 9 bases in the middle. In nucleotides, the CDR3 is TGTGCCAGTAGCCCTACTAACTACGAGCAGTACTTC. Its protein product is CASSPTNYEQYF.

The chain is built from TRBV28 and TRBJ2-3; 7 nucleotides agree with TRBD2. V shed 3 bases, J shed 2 bases, and the junction held 5 bases outside the gene matches. CDR3 length: 15 amino acids. Germline V gene sequence: CDR1 MDHEN, CDR2 SYDVKM. The CDR3 loop is CASSLLAVNTDTQYF. The CDR3 DNA follows: TGTGCCAGCAGTTTGCTAGCGGTGAACACAGATACGCAGTATTTT.

The genes are TRBV7-9 and TRBJ2-5, with a weak D call TRBD1 (5 bases). The V gene's germline CDR1 is SEHNR and CDR2 FQNEAQ (reference sequence). The CDR3 loop spans 13 amino acids. V lost 4 bases and J 3 bases, leaving 9 bases between the germline ends. CDR3 sequence reads: CASSWGLKETQYF. In DNA form, the CDR3 reads TGTGCCAGCAGCTGGGGCTTAAAAGAGACCCAGTACTTC.

The sample holds a few counts of this clone. Sequence at one end of the junction differs from germline and may be a read error. This chain uses TRBV7-7 with TRBJ2-7, with 7 bases fitting TRBD2. The germline V gene encodes CDR1 SSHAT and CDR2 FNYEAQ (reference sequence). The CDR3 is 15 amino acids. Written as DNA, the CDR3 is TGTGCTAGCAGCTTTTCTAGCGGCAGCTCCTACGAGCAGTACTTC. This encodes CASSFSSGSSYEQYF.

This clone was detected a few times. This chain connects TRBV5-1 to TRBJ2-5; 11 bases are a match to TRBD2. CDR1 is SGHRS and CDR2 is YFSETQ in the germline V gene. The CDR3 covers 17 residues. J gave up 2 bases and V 2 bases, and 8 bases lay outside the gene matches. The chain's CDR3 is CASSLTSGRGLQETQYF. The CDR3 region has the DNA TGCGCCAGCAGCTTAACTAGCGGGAGAGGACTACAAGAGACCCAGTACTTC.

The table lists this clone with a few counts. The chain links TRBV14 to TRBJ2-7; TRBD1 might be the D (6 bases). Germline assignment: CDR1 SGHDN and CDR2 FVKESK. This CDR3 contains 10 residues. Between the trimmed V and J ends, which lost 7 bases and 12 bases, there was a span of 13 bases. For the CDR3, the DNA is TGTGCCAGCACGGTGCCAGGGGCGTACTTC. Translation gives CASTVPGAYF.

This clone turned up a few times. The chain recombines TRBV6-5 with TRBJ2-5; 8 bases are a match to TRBD1. Per the germline V gene, CDR1 is MNHEY and CDR2 is SVGAGI. The CDR3 consists of 13 residues. The V segment lost 6 bases and the J segment 4 bases; nucleotides outside the gene matches: 4. CDR3 DNA sequence: TGTGCCAGCAGAGGACAGGGTAGAGAGACCCAGTACTTC. It yields the protein CASRGQGRETQYF.

The chain joins TRBV5-4 to TRBJ1-1, with 7 bases that match TRBD1. Germline V gene data show CDR1 as SGHNT and CDR2 as YYREEE (reference sequence). With 4 bases clipped from V and 5 bases from J, the junction kept 11 bases outside the gene matches. This CDR3 region has 15 residues. DNA for the CDR3: TGTGCCAGCAGCAACCGAGACAGGGTAGTTACTGAAGCTTTCTTT. Translation: CASSNRDRVVTEAFF. Combining the CDR3 with reference TRBV5-4 and TRBJ1-1 gives the whole variable domain ETGVTQSPTHLIKTRGQQVTLRCSSQSGHNTVSWYQQALGQGPQFIFQYYREEENGRGNFPPRFSGLQFPNYSSELNVNALELDDSALYLCASSNRDRVVTEAFFGQGTRLTVV.

This clone turned up a few times. The J gene is TRBJ2-1, the V gene TRBV25-1; TRBD2 matches at 7 bases. This CDR3 has 17 amino acids. Germline lookup yields CDR1 MGHDK and CDR2 SYGVNS. V gave up 2 bases and J gave up 2 bases; unmatched junction bases: 9. CDR3 loop: CASSEPQGGRAYNEQFF. CDR3 nucleotide sequence: TGTGCCAGCAGTGAACCTCAGGGAGGGAGGGCCTACAATGAGCAGTTCTTC. Drawing the rest from reference TRBV25-1 and TRBJ2-1, the complete variable domain is EADIYQTPRYLVIGTGKKITLECSQTMGHDKMYWYQQDPGMELHLIHYSYGVNSTEKGDLSSESTVSRIRTEHFPLTLESARPSHTSQYLCASSEPQGGRAYNEQFFGPGTRLTVL.

This clone was found a few times. This chain links TRBV2 with TRBJ2-1; 9 bases agree with TRBD2. Germline CDR1 SNHLY, CDR2 FYNNEI. CDR3 length: 15 amino acids. Germline trimming cut 6 bases from V and 6 bases from J; bases unmatched to any gene: 9. Here the CDR3 reads CASSPTGTSSNEQFF. Written as DNA, the CDR3 is TGTGCCAGCAGCCCGACCGGGACTAGCAGCAATGAGCAGTTCTTC.

This chain joins TRBV30 and TRBJ2-7; tentative D call: TRBD2 (7 bases). V gave up 4 bases and J gave up 5 bases, with 12 bases separating them. The CDR3 is 12 amino acids. The germline V gene encodes CDR1 GTSNPN and CDR2 SVGIG (reference sequence). The CDR3 spells CAWNKGGDEQYF. CDR3 coding DNA: TGTGCCTGGAACAAAGGGGGGGACGAGCAGTACTTC.

A few counts support this clone. The chain uses TRBV5-1 and TRBJ2-1; 11 bases align to TRBD1. Germline V lookup: CDR1 SGHRS, CDR2 YFSETQ. The V segment lost 4 bases and the J segment 5 bases; nucleotides outside the gene matches: 5. This CDR3 is 15 amino acids long. The CDR3 sequence: CASSGGTGGHNEQFF. Written as DNA, the CDR3 is TGCGCCAGCAGCGGCGGGACAGGGGGGCACAATGAGCAGTTCTTC.

This clone turned up a few times. The chain has TRBV18 and TRBJ2-7; TRBD1 matches at 7 bases. The V segment lost 5 bases and the J segment 3 bases; nucleotides outside the gene matches: 4. Germline V gene data show CDR1 as KGHSH and CDR2 as LQKENI. The CDR3 spans 13 residues. Here the CDR3 DNA reads TGTGCCAGCTCATCGGACAGGAGCTACGAGCAGTACTTC. This translates into CASSSDRSYEQYF.

This clone was seen a handful of times. This chain uses TRBV28 with TRBJ2-3, with a possible D match to TRBD2 (5 bases). Germline CDR1 reads MDHEN; CDR2 reads SYDVKM. The CDR3 contains 14 residues. The V end was cut by 2 bases, the J end by 5 bases, with 11 bases between. The CDR3: CASSLGEQRDTQYF. CDR3 coding DNA: TGTGCCAGCAGTTTAGGGGAGCAACGAGATACGCAGTATTTT.